Sequencing of this TCR beta chain was carried out in a study of T-cell reconstitution after alpha-beta-depleted transplantation in children. The authors prepared the TCRbeta library with unique molecular identifiers. TCRdb independently ran MiXCR on the PCR reads; one entry per CDR3 protein. The sample carries about 980,000 distinct CDR3 sequences, about 29% recorded once. The sequence was collected from a boy younger than two who had a stem cell transplant for SCID, so the T cells may come from the graft donor. The sample was PBMCs, mostly from graft donor cells, taken 360 days after TCRalphabeta/CD19-depleted stem cell transplant.

Here the CDR3 DNA reads TGCAGCGTTCGGACCGAGAACAATGAGCAGTTCTTC. Protein: CSVRTENNEQFF. The chain uses TRBV29-1 and TRBJ2-1; D is unresolved. From germline, CDR1 is SQVTM and CDR2 ANQGSEA. There are 12 residues in the CDR3. Trimming stripped 5 bases from V and 5 bases from J, with 10 bases between.